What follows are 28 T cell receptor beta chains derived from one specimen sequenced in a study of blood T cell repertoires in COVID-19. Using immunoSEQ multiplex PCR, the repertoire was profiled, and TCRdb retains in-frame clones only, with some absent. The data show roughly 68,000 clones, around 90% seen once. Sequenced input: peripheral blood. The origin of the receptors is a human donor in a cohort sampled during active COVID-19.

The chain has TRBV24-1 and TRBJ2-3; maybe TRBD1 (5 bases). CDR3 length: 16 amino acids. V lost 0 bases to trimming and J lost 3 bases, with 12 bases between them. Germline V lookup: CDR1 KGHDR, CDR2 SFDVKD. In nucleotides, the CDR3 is TGTGCCACCAGTGATTTGGGGGCCGGCGGAACAGATACGCAGTATTTT. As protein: CATSDLGAGGTDTQYF.

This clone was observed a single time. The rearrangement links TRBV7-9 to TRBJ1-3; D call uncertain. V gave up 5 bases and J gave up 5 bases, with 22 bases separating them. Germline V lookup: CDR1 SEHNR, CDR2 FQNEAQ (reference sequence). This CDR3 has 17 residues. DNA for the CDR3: TGTGCCAGCAGCCCCCACTGGCAGGTCCAGGTGCGAAACACCATATATTTT. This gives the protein CASSPHWQVQVRNTIYF.

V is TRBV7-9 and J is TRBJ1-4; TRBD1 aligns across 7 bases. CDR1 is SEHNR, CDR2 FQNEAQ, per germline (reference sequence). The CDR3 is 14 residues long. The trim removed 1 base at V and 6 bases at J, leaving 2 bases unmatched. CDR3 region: CASSLGQGDEKLFF. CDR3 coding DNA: TGTGCCAGCAGCTTAGGACAGGGCGATGAAAAACTGTTTTTT.

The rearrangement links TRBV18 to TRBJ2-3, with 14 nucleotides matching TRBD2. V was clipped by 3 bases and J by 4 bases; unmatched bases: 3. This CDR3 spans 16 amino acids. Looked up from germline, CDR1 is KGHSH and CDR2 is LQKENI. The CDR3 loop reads CASSPGLAGAADTQYF. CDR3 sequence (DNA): TGTGCCAGCTCACCGGGACTAGCGGGAGCCGCAGATACGCAGTATTTT.

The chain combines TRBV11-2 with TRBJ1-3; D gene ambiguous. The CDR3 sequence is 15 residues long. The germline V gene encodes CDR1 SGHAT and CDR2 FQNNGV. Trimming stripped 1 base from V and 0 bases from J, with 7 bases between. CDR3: CASSLAGSSGNTIYF. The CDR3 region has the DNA TGTGCCAGCAGCTTAGCGGGAAGCTCTGGAAACACCATATATTTT.

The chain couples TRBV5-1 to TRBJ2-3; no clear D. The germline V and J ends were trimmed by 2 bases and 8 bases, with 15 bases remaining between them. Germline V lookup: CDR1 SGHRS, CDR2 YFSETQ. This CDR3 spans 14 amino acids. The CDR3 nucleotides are TGCGCCAGCAGCTTCGGGTCCGTGGAGCCTACGCAGTATTTT. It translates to CASSFGSVEPTQYF.

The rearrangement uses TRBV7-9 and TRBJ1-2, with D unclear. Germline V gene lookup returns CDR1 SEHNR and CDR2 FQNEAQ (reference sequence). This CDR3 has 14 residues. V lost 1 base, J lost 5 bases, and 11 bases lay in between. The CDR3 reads CASSLELIAYGYTF. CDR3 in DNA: TGTGCCAGCAGCTTAGAGCTCATTGCGTATGGCTACACCTTC.

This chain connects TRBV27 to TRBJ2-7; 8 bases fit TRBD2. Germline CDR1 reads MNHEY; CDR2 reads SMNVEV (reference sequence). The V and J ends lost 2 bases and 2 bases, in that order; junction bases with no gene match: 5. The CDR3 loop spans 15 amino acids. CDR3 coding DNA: TGTGCCAGCAGTTTAGTTAGCGGGGCCGCCTACGAGCAGTACTTC. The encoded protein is CASSLVSGAAYEQYF.

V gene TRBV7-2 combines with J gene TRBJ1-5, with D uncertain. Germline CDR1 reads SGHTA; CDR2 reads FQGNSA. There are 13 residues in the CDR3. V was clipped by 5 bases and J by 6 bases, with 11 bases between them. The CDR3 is CASSPGRGQPQHF. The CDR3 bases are TGTGCCAGCAGCCCAGGACGGGGTCAGCCCCAGCATTTT.

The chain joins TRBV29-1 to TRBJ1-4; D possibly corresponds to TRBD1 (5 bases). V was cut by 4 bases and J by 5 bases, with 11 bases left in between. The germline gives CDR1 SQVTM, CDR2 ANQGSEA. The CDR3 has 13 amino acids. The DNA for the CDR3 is TGCAGCGTTGTCGACAGAATGAATGAAAAACTGTTTTTT. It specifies CSVVDRMNEKLFF.

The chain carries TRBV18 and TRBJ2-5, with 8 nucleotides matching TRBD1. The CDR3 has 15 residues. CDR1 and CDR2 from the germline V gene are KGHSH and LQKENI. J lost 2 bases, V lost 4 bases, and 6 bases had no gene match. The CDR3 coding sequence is TGTGCCAGCTCACTCCAGGGGGCGATACAAGAGACCCAGTACTTC. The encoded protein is CASSLQGAIQETQYF.

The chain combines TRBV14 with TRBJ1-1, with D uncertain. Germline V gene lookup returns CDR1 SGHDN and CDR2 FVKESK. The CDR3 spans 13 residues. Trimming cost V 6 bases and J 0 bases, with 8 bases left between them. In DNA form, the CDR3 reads TGTGCCAGCAGAAGAGGGTTGAACACTGAAGCTTTCTTT. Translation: CASRRGLNTEAFF.

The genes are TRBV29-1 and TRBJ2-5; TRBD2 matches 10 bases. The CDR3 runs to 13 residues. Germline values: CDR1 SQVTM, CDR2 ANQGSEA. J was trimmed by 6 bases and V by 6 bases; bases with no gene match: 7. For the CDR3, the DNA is TGCAGCGTGACACTAGCGGGGCATAAGACCCAGTACTTC. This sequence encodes CSVTLAGHKTQYF.

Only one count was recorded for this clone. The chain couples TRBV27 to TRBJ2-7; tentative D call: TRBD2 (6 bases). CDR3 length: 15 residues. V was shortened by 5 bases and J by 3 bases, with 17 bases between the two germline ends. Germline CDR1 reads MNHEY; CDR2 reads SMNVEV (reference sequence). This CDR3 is CASSPRRGTVYEQYF. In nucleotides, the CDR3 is TGTGCCAGCAGTCCCCGGAGGGGCACGGTCTACGAGCAGTACTTC.

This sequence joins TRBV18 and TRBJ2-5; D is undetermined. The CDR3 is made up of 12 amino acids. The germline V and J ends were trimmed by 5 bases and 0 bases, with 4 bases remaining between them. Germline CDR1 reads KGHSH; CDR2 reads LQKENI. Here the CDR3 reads CASSTYQETQYF. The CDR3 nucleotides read TGTGCCAGCTCAACATACCAAGAGACCCAGTACTTC.

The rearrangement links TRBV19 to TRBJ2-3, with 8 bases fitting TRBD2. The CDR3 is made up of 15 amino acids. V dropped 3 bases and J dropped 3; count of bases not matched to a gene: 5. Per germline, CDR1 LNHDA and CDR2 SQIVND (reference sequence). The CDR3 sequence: CASSISLAGTDTQYF. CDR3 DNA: TGTGCCAGTAGTATTAGTCTAGCGGGTACAGATACGCAGTATTTT. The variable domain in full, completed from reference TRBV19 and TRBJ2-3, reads DGGITQSPKYLFRKEGQNVTLSCEQNLNHDAMYWYRQDPGQGLRLIYYSQIVNDFQKGDIAEGYSVSREKKESFPLTVTSAQKNPTAFYLCASSISLAGTDTQYFGPGTRLTVL.

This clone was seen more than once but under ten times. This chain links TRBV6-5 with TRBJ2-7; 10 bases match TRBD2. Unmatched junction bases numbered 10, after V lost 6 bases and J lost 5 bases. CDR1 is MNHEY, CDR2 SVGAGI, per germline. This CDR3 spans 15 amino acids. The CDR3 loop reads CASSQTSGTHHEQYF. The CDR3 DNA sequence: TGTGCCAGCAGCCAAACTAGCGGGACGCATCACGAGCAGTACTTC.

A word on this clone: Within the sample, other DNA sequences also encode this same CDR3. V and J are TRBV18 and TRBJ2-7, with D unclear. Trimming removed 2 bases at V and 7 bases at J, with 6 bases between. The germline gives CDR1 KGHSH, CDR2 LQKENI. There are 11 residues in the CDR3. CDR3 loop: CASSPTGEQYF. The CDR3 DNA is TGTGCCAGCTCACCAACCGGTGAGCAGTACTTC.

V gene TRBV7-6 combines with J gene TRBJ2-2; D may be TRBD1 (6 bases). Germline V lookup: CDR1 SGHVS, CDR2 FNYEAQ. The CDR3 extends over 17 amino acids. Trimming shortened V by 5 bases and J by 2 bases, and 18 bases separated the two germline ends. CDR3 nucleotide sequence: TGTGCCAGCAGCCAGCCCCGAGGGGGTCTTAACACCGGGGAGCTGTTTTTT. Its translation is CASSQPRGGLNTGELFF.

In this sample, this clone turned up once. For the CDR3, the DNA is TGCGCCAGCAGAGAGGGACAGGGGGCCCTGGGGACCCAGTACTTC. This encodes CASREGQGALGTQYF. The chain carries TRBV10-1 and TRBJ2-5; 12 nucleotides line up with TRBD1. Germline V gene data show CDR1 as WNHNN and CDR2 as SYGVQD (reference sequence). V trimming: 6 bases; J trimming: 7 bases; junction bases outside the gene matches: 9. CDR3 size: 15 residues.

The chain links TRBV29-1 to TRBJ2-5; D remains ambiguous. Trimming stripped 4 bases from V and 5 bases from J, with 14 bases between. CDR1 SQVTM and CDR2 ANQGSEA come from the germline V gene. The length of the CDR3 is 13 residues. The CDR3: CSVGAGSRETQYF. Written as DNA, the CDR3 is TGCAGCGTTGGGGCAGGTTCAAGGGAGACCCAGTACTTC.

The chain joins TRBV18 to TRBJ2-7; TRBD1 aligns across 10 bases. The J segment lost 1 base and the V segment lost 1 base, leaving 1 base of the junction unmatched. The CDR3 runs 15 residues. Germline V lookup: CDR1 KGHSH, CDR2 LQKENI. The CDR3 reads CASSPRQGASYEQYF. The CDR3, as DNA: TGTGCCAGCTCACCACGACAGGGGGCATCCTACGAGCAGTACTTC.

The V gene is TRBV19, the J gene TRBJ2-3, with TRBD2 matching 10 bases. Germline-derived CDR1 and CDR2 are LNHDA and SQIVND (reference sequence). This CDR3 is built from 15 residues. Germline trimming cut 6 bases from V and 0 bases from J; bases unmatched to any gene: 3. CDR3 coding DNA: TGTGCCAGTAGATATAGCGGGAGGAGCACAGATACGCAGTATTTT. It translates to CASRYSGRSTDTQYF.

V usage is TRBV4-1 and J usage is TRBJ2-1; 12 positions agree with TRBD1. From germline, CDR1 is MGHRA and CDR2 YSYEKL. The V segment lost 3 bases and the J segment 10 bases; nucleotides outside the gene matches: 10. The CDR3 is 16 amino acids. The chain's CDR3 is CASSQSTGTGGREQFF. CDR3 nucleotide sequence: TGCGCCAGCAGCCAGAGTACCGGGACAGGGGGCAGGGAGCAGTTCTTC.

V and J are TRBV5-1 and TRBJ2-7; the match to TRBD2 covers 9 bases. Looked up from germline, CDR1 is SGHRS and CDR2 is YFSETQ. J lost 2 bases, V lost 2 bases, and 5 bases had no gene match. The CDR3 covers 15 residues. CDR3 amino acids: CASSFAASGTYEQYF. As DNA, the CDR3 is TGCGCCAGCAGCTTTGCGGCTAGCGGGACCTACGAGCAGTACTTC.

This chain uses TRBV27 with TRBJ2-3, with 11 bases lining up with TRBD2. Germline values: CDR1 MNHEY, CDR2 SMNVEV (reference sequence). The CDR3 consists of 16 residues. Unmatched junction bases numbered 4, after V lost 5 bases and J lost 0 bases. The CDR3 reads CASSLRLAGSTDTQYF. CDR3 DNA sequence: TGTGCCAGCAGTCTTCGACTAGCGGGGAGCACAGATACGCAGTATTTT.

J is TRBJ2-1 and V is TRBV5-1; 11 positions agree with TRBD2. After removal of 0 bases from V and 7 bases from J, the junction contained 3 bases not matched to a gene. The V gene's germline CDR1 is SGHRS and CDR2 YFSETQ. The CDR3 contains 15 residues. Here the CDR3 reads CASSLEASGRNEQFF. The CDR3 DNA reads TGCGCCAGCAGCTTGGAGGCTAGCGGGAGGAATGAGCAGTTCTTC.

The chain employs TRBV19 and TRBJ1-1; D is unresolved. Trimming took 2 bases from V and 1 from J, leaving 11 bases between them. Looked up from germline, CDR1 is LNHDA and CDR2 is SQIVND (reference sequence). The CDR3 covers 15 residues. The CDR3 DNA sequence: TGTGCCAGTAGTATAATCGGCGGCTCGAACACTGAAGCTTTCTTT. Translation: CASSIIGGSNTEAFF.